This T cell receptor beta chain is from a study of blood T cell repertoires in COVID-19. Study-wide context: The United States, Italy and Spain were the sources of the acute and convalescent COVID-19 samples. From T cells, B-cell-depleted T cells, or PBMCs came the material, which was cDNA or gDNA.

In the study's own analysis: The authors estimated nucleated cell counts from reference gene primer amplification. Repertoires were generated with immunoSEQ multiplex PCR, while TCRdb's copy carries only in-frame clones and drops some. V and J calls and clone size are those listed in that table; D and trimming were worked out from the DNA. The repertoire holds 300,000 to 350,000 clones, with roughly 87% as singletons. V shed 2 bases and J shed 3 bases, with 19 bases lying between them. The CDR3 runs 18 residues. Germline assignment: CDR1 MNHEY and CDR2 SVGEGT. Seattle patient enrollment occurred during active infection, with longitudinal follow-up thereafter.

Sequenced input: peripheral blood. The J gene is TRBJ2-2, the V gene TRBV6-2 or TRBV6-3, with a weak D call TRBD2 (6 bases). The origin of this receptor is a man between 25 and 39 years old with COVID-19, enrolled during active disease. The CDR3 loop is CASSYARWGDGDTGELFF. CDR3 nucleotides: TGTGCCAGCAGTTACGCCCGGTGGGGGGACGGGGACACCGGGGAGCTGTTTTTT.